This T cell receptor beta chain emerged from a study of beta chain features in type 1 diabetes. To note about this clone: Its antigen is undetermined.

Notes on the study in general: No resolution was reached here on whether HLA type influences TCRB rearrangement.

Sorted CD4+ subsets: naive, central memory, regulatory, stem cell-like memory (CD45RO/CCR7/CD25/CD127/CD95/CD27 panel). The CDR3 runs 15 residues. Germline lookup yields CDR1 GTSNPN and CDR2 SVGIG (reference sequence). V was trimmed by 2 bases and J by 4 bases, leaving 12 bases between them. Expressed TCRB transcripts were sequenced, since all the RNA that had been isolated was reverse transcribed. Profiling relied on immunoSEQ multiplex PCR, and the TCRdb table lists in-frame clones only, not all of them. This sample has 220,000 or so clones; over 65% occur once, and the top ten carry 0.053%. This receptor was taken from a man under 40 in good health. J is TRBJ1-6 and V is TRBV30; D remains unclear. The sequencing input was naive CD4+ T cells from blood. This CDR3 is CAWSYTDPYNSPLHF. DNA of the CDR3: TGTGCCTGGAGTTATACGGACCCATATAATTCACCCCTCCACTTT.